This entry lists 27 T cell receptor beta chains sequenced from one sample in a study of human T cells and chemical hapten exposure. MiXCR, applied by TCRdb to the RACE reads, yields one record per CDR3 protein. The sample lists tens of thousands of distinct CDR3 sequences; about 9.4% were seen once. As to time point: patch test 2, 6 weeks after DPC sensitization. Treatment reported: therapeutic diphenylcyclopropenone sensitization with weekly scalp DPC. The specimen comprised whole blood, sampled in connection with sensitization to the hapten diphenylcyclopropenone (DPC). These TCRs come from a woman in her fifties or sixties with alopecia areata. Some clones in this sample may be carry-over from other donors' samples.

In this sample, this clonotype turned up a few times. This sequence joins TRBV10-3 and TRBJ2-3; 8 bases agree with TRBD1. Germline V lookup: CDR1 ENHRY, CDR2 SYGVKD. Trimming removed 5 bases from V and 6 bases from J; junction bases left unmatched: 13. The length of the CDR3 is 16 residues. CDR3 DNA sequence: TGTGCCATCAGTCTAGGACAGGGCGTTTCCGTGGATACGCAGTATTTT. It is translated as CAISLGQGVSVDTQYF.

This clonotype was seen ten or more times. The V gene is TRBV19, the J gene TRBJ2-6; 9 bases fit TRBD1. Trimming cost V 5 bases and J 0 bases; bases outside gene matches: 8. Germline V CDR1 and CDR2: LNHDA, SQIVND (reference sequence). The CDR3 totals 18 residues. The CDR3 loop is CASSLHRGQASGANVLTF. CDR3 DNA sequence: TGTGCCAGTAGTCTCCACAGGGGGCAAGCCTCTGGGGCCAACGTCCTGACTTTC. Looking up the rest from reference TRBV19 and TRBJ2-6 gives the full variable domain: DGGITQSPKYLFRKEGQNVTLSCEQNLNHDAMYWYRQDPGQGLRLIYYSQIVNDFQKGDIAEGYSVSREKKESFPLTVTSAQKNPTAFYLCASSLHRGQASGANVLTFGAGSRLTVL.

This clonotype occurred many times. The chain recombines TRBV29-1 with TRBJ1-1; 7 positions match TRBD1. This CDR3 contains 11 residues. CDR1 and CDR2 from the germline V gene are SQVTM and ANQGSEA. The V gene end was trimmed by 8 bases and the J gene end by 8 bases; junction bases not matched to a gene: 8. CDR3 loop: CSPRAGGEAFF. The CDR3 DNA is TGCAGCCCGCGGGCAGGGGGGGAAGCTTTCTTT.

The V gene is TRBV11-1, the J gene TRBJ2-1; TRBD2 agrees at 9 bases. Germline lookup yields CDR1 SGHAT and CDR2 FQDESV (reference sequence). The length of the CDR3 is 17 residues. V dropped 6 bases and J dropped 8; count of bases not matched to a gene: 17. CDR3 loop: CASRPTGSGRVDDEQFF. The CDR3 DNA follows: TGTGCCAGCAGGCCGACGGGTAGCGGGAGAGTAGACGATGAGCAGTTCTTC.

This clonotype was recorded a few times. The CDR3 nucleotides are TGTGCCAGCAGTGATGACATCCTACACACCTACGAGCAGTACTTC. It yields the protein CASSDDILHTYEQYF. The chain couples TRBV2 to TRBJ2-7; D unresolved. V lost 3 bases to trimming and J lost 2 bases, with 14 bases between them. The CDR3 spans 15 residues. CDR1 is SNHLY and CDR2 is FYNNEI in the germline V gene.

This clonotype was recorded many times. V and J are TRBV20-1 and TRBJ1-2; TRBD1 might be the D (5 bases). The CDR3 has 14 residues. Germline V gene data show CDR1 as DFQATT and CDR2 as SNEGSKA (reference sequence). Deletions cut 6 bases from V and 3 bases from J, with 17 bases between. This CDR3 is CSAPNRGTYYGYTF. The CDR3 region has the DNA TGCAGTGCACCTAACCGCGGGACCTACTATGGCTACACCTTC.

This clonotype has a handful of counts. V usage is TRBV20-1 and J usage is TRBJ1-1; D remains ambiguous. Trimming took 5 bases from V and 2 from J, leaving 12 bases between them. The CDR3 contains 13 residues. Germline V gene data show CDR1 as DFQATT and CDR2 as SNEGSKA (reference sequence). In nucleotides, the CDR3 is TGCAGTGCTTACCCGGGGAGAAACACTGAAGCTTTCTTT. Translation: CSAYPGRNTEAFF.

This clonotype came up a few times. The rearrangement joins TRBV29-1 to TRBJ2-7, with D unresolved. V lost 4 bases to trimming and J lost 5 bases, with 9 bases between them. The CDR3 runs to 11 residues. Per germline, CDR1 SQVTM and CDR2 ANQGSEA. CDR3 residues: CSVAEFDEQYF. The CDR3 DNA follows: TGCAGCGTTGCAGAATTCGACGAGCAGTACTTC.

CDR3 loop: CASSGGLAGGRGNIQYF. DNA for the CDR3: TGCGCCAGCAGTGGGGGACTAGCGGGAGGTCGCGGAAACATTCAGTACTTC. This sequence joins TRBV10-1 and TRBJ2-4, with 15 bases that match TRBD2. The V gene end was trimmed by 4 bases and the J gene end by 6 bases; junction bases not matched to a gene: 7. This CDR3 has 17 residues. Germline assignment: CDR1 WNHNN and CDR2 SYGVQD (reference sequence).

Of note for this clonotype: A much larger clonotype is one base distant, so this may be a read error. The J gene is TRBJ2-7, the V gene TRBV29-1; 7 bases match TRBD1. The V segment lost 4 bases and the J segment 2 bases; nucleotides outside the gene matches: 5. Germline V gene lookup returns CDR1 SQVTM and CDR2 ANQGSEA. The CDR3 covers 13 residues. For the CDR3, the DNA is TGCAGCGTTGGGATCGGGACAGCCTACGAGCAGTACTTC. Protein: CSVGIGTAYEQYF.

This clonotype was seen a handful of times. The chain employs TRBV7-8 and TRBJ2-2; no clear D gene. This CDR3 region has 14 residues. The germline V gene encodes CDR1 SGHVS and CDR2 FQNEAQ. Trimming left V 5 bases short and J 2 bases short, with 9 bases between. The CDR3 region is CASSPYLNTGELFF. The CDR3 nucleotides are TGTGCCAGCAGCCCGTACTTAAACACCGGGGAGCTGTTTTTT.

This clonotype came up many times. This chain joins TRBV18 and TRBJ1-5; D remains unclear. There are 13 residues in the CDR3. Trimming left V 2 bases short and J 4 bases short, with 6 bases between. CDR1 and CDR2 from the germline V gene are KGHSH and LQKENI. The CDR3, as DNA: TGTGCCAGCTCACCAGCGCCTAATCAGCCCCAGCATTTT. Translated, it gives CASSPAPNQPQHF.

This clonotype was observed at least ten times. The CDR3 region is CASSYSGTYGYTF. CDR3 nucleotides: TGTGCCAGCAGTTACTCTGGGACCTATGGCTACACCTTC. The J gene is TRBJ1-2, the V gene TRBV6-5, with D tentatively TRBD1 (5 bases). The CDR3 consists of 13 residues. The germline CDR1 and CDR2 sequences are MNHEY and SVGAGI. The ends were cut back, 0 bases at V and 4 bases at J, with 6 bases in the middle.

This clonotype has a count of ten or more. V usage is TRBV29-1 and J usage is TRBJ2-5; no definite D call. Trimming pared 0 bases from V and 1 base from J, leaving 3 bases between. The length of the CDR3 is 12 residues. Germline assignment: CDR1 SQVTM and CDR2 ANQGSEA. DNA of the CDR3: TGCAGCGTTGAAGAGGCCCAAGAGACCCAGTACTTC. This encodes CSVEEAQETQYF.

This clonotype was seen repeatedly, ten times or more. The chain uses TRBV20-1 and TRBJ1-6, with no clear D. V gave up 3 bases and J gave up 6 bases, with 9 bases separating them. The CDR3 runs to 13 residues. Germline V gene sequence: CDR1 DFQATT, CDR2 SNEGSKA (reference sequence). The CDR3 nucleotides read TGCAGTGCTAGGGCACAGAGTAATTCACCCCTCCACTTT. Its protein is CSARAQSNSPLHF.

Concerning this clonotype: A single base separates this from a much larger clone, so it may be a read error. The rearrangement uses TRBV12-3 or TRBV12-4 and TRBJ2-7; 7 nucleotides agree with TRBD2. CDR3 length equals 16 residues. The CDR3 DNA reads TGTGCCAACAGTTTGAGGAGCGGGGATAGCTCCTACGAGCAGTACTTC. Its protein is CANSLRSGDSSYEQYF.

The chain uses TRBV5-1 and TRBJ2-7; perhaps TRBD1 as D (6 bases). Germline lookup yields CDR1 SGHRS and CDR2 YFSETQ. V dropped 4 bases and J dropped 3 bases, with 23 bases sitting between them. CDR3 length: 17 residues. The CDR3, as DNA: TGCGCCAGCAGCCGGACCCCTAGACAGGCGACTATCTACGAGCAGTACTTC. Translated, it gives CASSRTPRQATIYEQYF.

About this clonotype itself: This may stem from a read error, because a much larger clone lies one nucleotide away. The chain joins TRBV12-3 or TRBV12-4 to TRBJ1-2; TRBD1 agrees at 7 bases. CDR3 length equals 15 residues. V trimming: 4 bases; J trimming: 4 bases; junction bases outside the gene matches: 9. CDR3 amino acids: CASSSGTAAIYGYTF. The CDR3 DNA reads as TGTGCCAGCAGTTCCGGGACAGCCGCTATCTATGGCTACACCTTC.

This clonotype was observed many times. The chain links TRBV7-8 to TRBJ2-2, with 9 bases that match TRBD1. The CDR3 covers 15 residues. V was pared by 7 bases and J by 4 bases, with 7 bases of the junction left unmatched. CDR1 and CDR2 from the germline V gene are SGHVS and FQNEAQ. In DNA, the CDR3 is TGTGCCAGCACAACCCGACAGGGGGGCACCGGGGAGCTGTTTTTT. It specifies CASTTRQGGTGELFF.

The table lists this clonotype with a few counts. V usage is TRBV7-9 and J usage is TRBJ1-1; no reliable D call. The CDR3 sequence is 14 residues long. Germline CDR1 is SEHNR and CDR2 is FQNEAQ (reference sequence). V lost 1 base, J lost 5 bases, and 11 bases lay in between. The CDR3 here is CASSLEAAGTEAFF. CDR3 nucleotides: TGTGCCAGCAGCTTAGAAGCGGCGGGAACTGAAGCTTTCTTT.

Ten or more counts support this clonotype. The rearrangement links TRBV6-5 to TRBJ2-2; 7 bases agree with TRBD2. This CDR3 spans 15 amino acids. Germline CDR1 reads MNHEY; CDR2 reads SVGAGI. Trimming took 6 bases from V and 0 from J; bases not matched to a gene: 4. DNA of the CDR3: TGTGCCAGCAGCCTACTAGCGACGAACACCGGGGAGCTGTTTTTT. Its translation is CASSLLATNTGELFF.

As regards this clonotype: This sequence may be a read error, since a much larger clone differs from it by one base. This rearrangement joins TRBV20-1 to TRBJ1-1; D not resolved. The CDR3 is 14 residues long. Germline values: CDR1 DFQATT, CDR2 SNEGSKA (reference sequence). V was trimmed by 7 bases and J by 1 base, leaving 16 bases between them. CDR3 loop: CSGQITEKNTEAFF. DNA of the CDR3: TGCAGTGGCCAGATCACAGAAAAGAACACTGAAGCTTTCTTT.

As to this clonotype: Being one base from a much bigger clone, this may be a read error. CDR3 region: CAGSESGALVF. The CDR3 DNA is TGTGCCGGCAGCGAGAGCGGGGCCCTAGTTTTC. The gene calls are TRBV9 and TRBJ2-1; 7 nucleotides agree with TRBD2. This CDR3 has 11 residues. Germline CDR1 reads SGDLS; CDR2 reads YYNGEE.

This clonotype was observed many times. This chain links TRBV14 with TRBJ2-1; D may be TRBD2 (6 bases). The CDR3 runs to 13 residues. The germline V gene encodes CDR1 SGHDN and CDR2 FVKESK. Between the trimmed V and J ends, which lost 2 bases and 8 bases, there was a span of 10 bases. This CDR3 reads CASSQTGGYEQFF. The DNA for the CDR3 is TGTGCCAGCAGCCAAACCGGGGGATATGAGCAGTTCTTC.

This clonotype was counted a few times. The CDR3 region has the DNA TGTGCCATCAGAGCGTTTACGAGTGAAAAACTGTTTTTT. The encoded protein is CAIRAFTSEKLFF. The gene calls are TRBV10-3 and TRBJ1-4; D unresolved. CDR3 length: 13 residues. Germline V gene sequence: CDR1 ENHRY, CDR2 SYGVKD. V was clipped by 6 bases and J by 7 bases, with 12 bases between them.

V and J are TRBV2 and TRBJ2-7; TRBD2 matches at 10 bases. The V gene end was trimmed by 6 bases and the J gene end by 4 bases; junction bases not matched to a gene: 12. This CDR3 comprises 16 residues. The V gene's germline CDR1 is SNHLY and CDR2 FYNNEI. The chain's CDR3 is CASRERWLAGAYEQYF. The CDR3 DNA follows: TGTGCCAGCAGAGAGCGTTGGCTAGCGGGAGCTTACGAGCAGTACTTC. Looking up the rest from reference TRBV2 and TRBJ2-7 gives the full variable domain: EPEVTQTPSHQVTQMGQEVILRCVPISNHLYFYWYRQILGQKVEFLVSFYNNEISEKSEIFDDQFSVERPDGSNFTLKIRSTKLEDSAMYFCASRERWLAGAYEQYFGPGTRLTVT.

In its sample, this clonotype was seen a few times. CDR3 sequence: CSASPTGGWMNTEAFF. CDR3 nucleotides: TGCAGTGCTAGTCCGACAGGGGGCTGGATGAACACTGAAGCTTTCTTT. J is TRBJ1-1 and V is TRBV20-1, with 10 nucleotides matching TRBD1. CDR1 and CDR2 from the germline V gene are DFQATT and SNEGSKA (reference sequence). The CDR3 is made up of 16 amino acids. The J segment lost 0 bases and the V segment lost 3 bases, leaving 7 bases of the junction unmatched.